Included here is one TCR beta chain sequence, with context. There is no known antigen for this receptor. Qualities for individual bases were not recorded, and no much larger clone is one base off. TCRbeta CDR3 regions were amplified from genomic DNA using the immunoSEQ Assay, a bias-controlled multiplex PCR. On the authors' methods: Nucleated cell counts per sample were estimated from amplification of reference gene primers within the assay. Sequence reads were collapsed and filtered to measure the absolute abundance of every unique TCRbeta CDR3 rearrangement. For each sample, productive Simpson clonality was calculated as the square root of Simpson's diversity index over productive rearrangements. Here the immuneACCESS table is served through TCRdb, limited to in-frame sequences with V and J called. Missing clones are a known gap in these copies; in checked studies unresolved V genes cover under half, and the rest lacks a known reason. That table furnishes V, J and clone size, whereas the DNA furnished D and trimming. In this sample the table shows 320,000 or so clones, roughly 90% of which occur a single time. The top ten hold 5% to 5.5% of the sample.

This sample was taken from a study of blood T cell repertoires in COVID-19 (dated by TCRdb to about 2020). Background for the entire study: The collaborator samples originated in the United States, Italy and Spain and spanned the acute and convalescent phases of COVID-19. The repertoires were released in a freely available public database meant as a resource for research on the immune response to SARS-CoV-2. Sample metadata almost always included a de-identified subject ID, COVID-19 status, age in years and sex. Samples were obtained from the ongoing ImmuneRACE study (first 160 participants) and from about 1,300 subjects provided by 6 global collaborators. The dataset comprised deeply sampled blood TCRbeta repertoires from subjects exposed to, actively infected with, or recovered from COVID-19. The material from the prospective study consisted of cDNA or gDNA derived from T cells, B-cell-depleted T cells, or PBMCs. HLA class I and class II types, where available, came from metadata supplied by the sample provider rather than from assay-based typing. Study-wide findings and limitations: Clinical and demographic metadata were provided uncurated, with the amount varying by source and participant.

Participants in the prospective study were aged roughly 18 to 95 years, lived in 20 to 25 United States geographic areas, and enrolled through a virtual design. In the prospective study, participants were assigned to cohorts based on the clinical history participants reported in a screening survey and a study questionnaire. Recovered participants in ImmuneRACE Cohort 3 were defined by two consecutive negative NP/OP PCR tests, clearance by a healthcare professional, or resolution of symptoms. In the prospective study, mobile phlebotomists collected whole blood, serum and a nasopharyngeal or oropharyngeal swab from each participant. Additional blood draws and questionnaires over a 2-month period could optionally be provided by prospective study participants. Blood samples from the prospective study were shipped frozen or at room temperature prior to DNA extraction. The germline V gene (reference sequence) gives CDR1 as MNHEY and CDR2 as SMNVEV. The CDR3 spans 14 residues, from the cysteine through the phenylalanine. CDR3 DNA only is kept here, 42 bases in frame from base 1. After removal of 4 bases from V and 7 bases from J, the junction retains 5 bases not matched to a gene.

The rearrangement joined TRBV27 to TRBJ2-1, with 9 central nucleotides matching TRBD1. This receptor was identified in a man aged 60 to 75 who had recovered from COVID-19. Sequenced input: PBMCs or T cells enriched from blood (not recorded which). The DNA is TGTGCCAGCAGTTCCGGGACAGGGATTAATGAGCAGTTCTTC. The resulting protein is CASSSGTGINEQFF.